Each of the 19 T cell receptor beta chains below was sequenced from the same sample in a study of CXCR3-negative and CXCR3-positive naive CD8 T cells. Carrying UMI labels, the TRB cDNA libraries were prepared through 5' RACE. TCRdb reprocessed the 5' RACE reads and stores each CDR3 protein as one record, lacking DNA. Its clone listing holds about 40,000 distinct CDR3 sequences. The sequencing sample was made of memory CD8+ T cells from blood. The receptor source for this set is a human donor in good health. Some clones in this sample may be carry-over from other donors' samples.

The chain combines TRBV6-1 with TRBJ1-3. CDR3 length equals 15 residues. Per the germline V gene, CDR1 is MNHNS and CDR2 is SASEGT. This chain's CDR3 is CASSDREDAGNTIYF.

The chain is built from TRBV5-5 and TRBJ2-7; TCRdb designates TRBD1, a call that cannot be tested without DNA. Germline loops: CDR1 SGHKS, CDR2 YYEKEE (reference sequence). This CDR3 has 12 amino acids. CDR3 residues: CASSWGTGEQYF.

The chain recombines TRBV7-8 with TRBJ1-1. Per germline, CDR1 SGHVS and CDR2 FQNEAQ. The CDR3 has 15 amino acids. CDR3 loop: CASSLASWSDTEAFF.

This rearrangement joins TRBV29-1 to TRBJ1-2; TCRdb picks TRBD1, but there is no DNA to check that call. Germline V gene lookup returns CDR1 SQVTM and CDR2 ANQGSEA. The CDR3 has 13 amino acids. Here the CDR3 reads CSVEDLGGDGYTF.

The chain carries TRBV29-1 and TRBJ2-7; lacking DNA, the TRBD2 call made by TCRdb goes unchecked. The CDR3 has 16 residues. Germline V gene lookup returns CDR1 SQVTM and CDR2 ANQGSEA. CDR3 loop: CSVEVVRGPRVYEQYF.

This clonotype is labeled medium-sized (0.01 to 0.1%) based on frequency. CDR3 loop: CASSQDNGGKPGNTIYF. The chain couples TRBV4-2 to TRBJ1-3. This CDR3 is 17 amino acids long. In germline, CDR1 is LGHNA, CDR2 YNFKEQ.

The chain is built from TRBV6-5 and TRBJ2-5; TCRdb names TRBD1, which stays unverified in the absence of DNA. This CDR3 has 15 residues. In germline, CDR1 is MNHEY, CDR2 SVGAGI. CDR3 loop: CASSTRDNFQETQYF.

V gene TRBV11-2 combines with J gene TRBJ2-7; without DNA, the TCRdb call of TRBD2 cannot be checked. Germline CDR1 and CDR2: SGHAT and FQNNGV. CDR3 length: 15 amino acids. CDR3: CASSFGLAGVYEQYF. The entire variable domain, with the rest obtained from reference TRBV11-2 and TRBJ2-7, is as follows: EAGVAQSPRYKIIEKRQSVAFWCNPISGHATLYWYQQILGQGPKLLIQFQNNGVVDDSQLPKDRFSAERLKGVDSTLKIQPAKLEDSAVYLCASSFGLAGVYEQYFGPGTRLTVT.

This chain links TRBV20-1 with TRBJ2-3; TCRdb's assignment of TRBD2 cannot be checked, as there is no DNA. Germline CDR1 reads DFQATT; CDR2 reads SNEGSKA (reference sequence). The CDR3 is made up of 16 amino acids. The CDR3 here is CSAKKTLAGDTDTQYF.

CDR3: CASSLDSVSYNEQFF. The V call is TRBV11-3, the J call TRBJ2-1. The CDR3 is 15 residues long. Germline loops: CDR1 SGHNT, CDR2 YENEEA.

CDR3 protein: CSARDRDRFLYEQYF. The chain recombines TRBV20-1 with TRBJ2-7; without DNA, the TCRdb call of TRBD1 cannot be checked. Germline loops: CDR1 DFQATT, CDR2 SNEGSKA (reference sequence). This CDR3 is built from 15 residues.

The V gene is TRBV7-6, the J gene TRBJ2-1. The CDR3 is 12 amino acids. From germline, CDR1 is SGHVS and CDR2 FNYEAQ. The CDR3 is CASSLVSDEQFF.

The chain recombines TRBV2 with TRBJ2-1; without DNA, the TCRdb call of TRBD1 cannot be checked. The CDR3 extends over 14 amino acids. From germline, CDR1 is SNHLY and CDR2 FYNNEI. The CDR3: CASMGQSSYNEQFF.

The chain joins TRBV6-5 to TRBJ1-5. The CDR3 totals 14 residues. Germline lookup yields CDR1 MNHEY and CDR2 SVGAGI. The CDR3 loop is CASSYSTGGRPQHF.

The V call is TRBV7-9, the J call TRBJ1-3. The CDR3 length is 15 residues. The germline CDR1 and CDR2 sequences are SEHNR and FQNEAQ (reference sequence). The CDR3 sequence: CASSSRDDPESTIYF.

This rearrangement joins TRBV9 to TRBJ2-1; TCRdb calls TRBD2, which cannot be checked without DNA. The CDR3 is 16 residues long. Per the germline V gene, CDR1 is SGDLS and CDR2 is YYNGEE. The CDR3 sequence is CASSVVGGPSYNEQFF.

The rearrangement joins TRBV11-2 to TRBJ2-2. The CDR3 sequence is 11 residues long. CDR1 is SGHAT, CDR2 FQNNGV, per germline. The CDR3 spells CGSKNTGELFF.

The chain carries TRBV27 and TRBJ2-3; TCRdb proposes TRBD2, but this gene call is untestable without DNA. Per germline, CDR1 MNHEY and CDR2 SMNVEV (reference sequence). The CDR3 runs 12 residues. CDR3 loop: CASSPRRDTQYF.

CDR3 loop: CASSKEQTAGKETQYF. V and J are TRBV21-1 and TRBJ2-5. TRBV21-1 is designated a pseudogene. This CDR3 region has 16 residues.